The rows below give T cell receptor beta chains drawn from one sample of a study of Ad26.COV2.S vaccination and SARS-CoV-2 variants. Profiling relied on immunoSEQ multiplex PCR, and the TCRdb table lists in-frame clones only, not all of them. In the table there are about 390,000 clones, approximately 86% of which are singletons. This sample comprised peripheral blood, obtained in a trial of Ad26.COV2.S vaccine versus placebo. The receptors were sampled from a person aged 18-65 years who received the Ad26.COV2.S COVID-19 vaccine or a placebo. The CDR3 runs from the conserved cysteine through the conserved F or W. The order of the fields is D gene, V gene, clone size, J gene, CDR3 DNA, CDR3 protein. A D gene is named only where the DNA matches it firmly. Size tells how often a clone was seen (once, few, many) or the class of an expanded clone, and some rows leave it out.

-	TRBV3-1/TRBV3-2	-	TRBJ1-3	TGTGCCAGCAGCCTAGGGACTACCCCTGGAAACACCATATATTTT	CASSLGTTPGNTIYF
TRBD1	TRBV3-1/TRBV3-2	few	TRBJ1-6	TGTGCCAGCAGCCACCAGGGGGTTGGGTCACCCCTCCACTTT	CASSHQGVGSPLHF
TRBD1	TRBV29-1	-	TRBJ1-2	TGCAGCGCCCGGACAGGGAATAACTATGGCTACACCTTC	CSARTGNNYGYTF
TRBD1	TRBV15	-	TRBJ1-2	TGTGCCACCAGCAGCGTCAGGGGGGACTATGGCTACACCTTC	CATSSVRGDYGYTF
-	TRBV6-5	-	TRBJ1-6	TGTGCCAGCACCTTAACAGGGAACCCACCCCTCCACTTT	CASTLTGNPPLHF
TRBD2	TRBV5-8	-	TRBJ2-7	TGTGCCAGCATCCGCCAGTTAGCGGGGTTCGAGCAGTACTTC	CASIRQLAGFEQYF
-	TRBV3-1/TRBV3-2	-	TRBJ1-2	TGTGCCAGCAGCCAGGGGGCAGGAGGCTACACCTTC	CASSQGAGGYTF
TRBD1	TRBV5-1	once	TRBJ2-2	TGCGCCAGCAGCTTAGGACAGGGAACCGGGGAGCTGTTTTTT	CASSLGQGTGELFF
-	TRBV29-1	-	TRBJ1-2	TGCAGCGTCTCCGGACAGAACTATGGCTACACCTTC	CSVSGQNYGYTF
TRBD1	TRBV5-1	-	TRBJ1-3	TGCGCCAGCAGCTTGGGATCGACAGGGGGAAACACCATATATTTT	CASSLGSTGGNTIYF
TRBD1	TRBV6-5	-	TRBJ1-1	TGTGCCAGCACCAGGGACAGGATGAACACTGAAGCTTTCTTT	CASTRDRMNTEAFF
TRBD1	TRBV5-1	-	TRBJ1-1	TGCGCCAGCAGCTTGGCACAGGGGGCTATCACTGAAGCTTTCTTT	CASSLAQGAITEAFF
-	TRBV6-6	-	TRBJ2-5	TGTGCCACGGAGGGGGGAGAGACCCAGTACTTC	CATEGGETQYF
-	TRBV5-6	once	TRBJ1-1	TGTGCCAGCAGCTTGTATTCTGTTCGGAGGACTGAAGCTTTCTTT	CASSLYSVRRTEAFF
-	TRBV28	-	TRBJ1-3	TGTGCCAGCAGTCCTGGACAGAGCTCTGGAAACACCATATATTTT	CASSPGQSSGNTIYF
-	TRBV5-4	-	TRBJ1-1	TGTGCCAGCAGCTTGGTGGGGGGACCTGAAGCTTTCTTT	CASSLVGGPEAFF
-	TRBV9	-	TRBJ1-1	TGTGCCAGCAGCGTGAGTTCCATGAACACTGAAGCTTTCTTT	CASSVSSMNTEAFF
-	TRBV5-1	-	TRBJ2-4	TGCGCCAGCAGCTCTAACGACCTAGGTAGGACCAAAAACATTCAGTACTTC	CASSSNDLGRTKNIQYF
-	TRBV7-9	-	TRBJ1-1	TGTGCCAGCAGCTTAGGGGCTCGGACTGAAGCTTTCTTT	CASSLGARTEAFF
-	TRBV12-3/TRBV12-4	-	TRBJ1-2	TGTGCCTCCAATAGTAGGGAACGTCGTGGCTACACCTTC	CASNSRERRGYTF
TRBD1	TRBV5-1	-	TRBJ2-3	TGCGCCAGCAGCCCGGGACAGGGGGCGACAGATACGCAGTATTTT	CASSPGQGATDTQYF
-	TRBV11-2	-	TRBJ2-2	TGTGCCAGCAGCTTAGGGAGTAGCTCACGGGAGCTGTTTTTT	CASSLGSSSRELFF
-	TRBV6-1	few	TRBJ2-7	TGTGCCAGCAGTCCACGTGGCTACGAGCAGTACTTC	CASSPRGYEQYF
-	TRBV7-2	once	TRBJ1-3	TGTGCCAGCAGTCGAACAGGGAGCTCTGGAAACACCATATATTTT	CASSRTGSSGNTIYF
-	TRBV10-3	-	TRBJ2-5	TGTGCCATCGGTTTGACAGAAGAGACCCAGTACTTC	CAIGLTEETQYF
-	TRBV9	-	TRBJ2-3	TGTGCCAGCAGAGAGGGGCCAGGTACTAGCACAGATACGCAGTATTTT	CASREGPGTSTDTQYF
TRBD2	TRBV7-9	once	TRBJ2-1	TGTGCCAGCAGCTTAGCCAGACTAGCGGGGAGGGAGCAGTTCTTC	CASSLARLAGREQFF
TRBD1	TRBV11-2	few	TRBJ2-7	TGTGCCAGCAGCTCACCCCGGGACAGGGGACCCTACGAGCAGTACTTC	CASSSPRDRGPYEQYF
-	TRBV30	-	TRBJ1-6	TGTGCCTGGAGTACCCGGGCATTTACAAATAATTCACCCCTCCACTTT	CAWSTRAFTNNSPLHF
TRBD1	TRBV6-5	-	TRBJ1-2	TGTGCCAGCAGTTCCCCGGACAGGGGGCCCCCGGATTTC	CASSSPDRGPPDF
-	TRBV18	-	TRBJ1-2	TGTGCCAGCTCACAGCAGGACGTTCCTAACTATGGCTACACCTTC	CASSQQDVPNYGYTF
-	TRBV7-8	-	TRBJ2-2	TGTGCCAGCGACCTGGGGGCCGGGGAGCTGTTTTTT	CASDLGAGELFF
TRBD2	TRBV9	-	TRBJ2-3	TGTGCCAGCAGCGTAGAGCTTAGGACTAGCGGGGCGGGTACGCAGTATTTT	CASSVELRTSGAGTQYF
TRBD2	TRBV5-8	once	TRBJ2-5	TGTGCCAGCAGCTTAGGACTAGCGGGGGGAAGAGAGACCCAGTACTTC	CASSLGLAGGRETQYF
-	TRBV20-1	-	TRBJ1-2	TGCAGTGCTAAGATTATAGGCTACACCTTC	CSAKIIGYTF
-	TRBV27	-	TRBJ1-2	TGTGCCAGCAAGGAGGGTGCTAACTATGGCTACACCTTC	CASKEGANYGYTF
TRBD2	TRBV28	-	TRBJ2-3	TGTGCCAGCAGCCAGCGGGGGGGCGGATCAGATACGCAGTATTTT	CASSQRGGGSDTQYF
-	TRBV25-1	-	TRBJ1-2	TGTGCCAGCAGTGATTTCAGGGGTTTTGAGGATGGCTACACCTTC	CASSDFRGFEDGYTF
TRBD1	TRBV24-1	-	TRBJ2-3	TGTGCCACCAGTGACCCCGGGACAGGGGATACGCAGTATTTT	CATSDPGTGDTQYF
TRBD2	TRBV28	-	TRBJ2-7	TGTGCCAGCAGTTCGGGGGGGCGCGACTCCTACGAGCAGTACTTC	CASSSGGRDSYEQYF
TRBD1	TRBV11-1	-	TRBJ2-4	TGTGCCAGCAGCTTAGGGGACAGGGACCGTAACATTCAGTACTTC	CASSLGDRDRNIQYF
TRBD1	TRBV27	once	TRBJ2-7	TGTGCCAGCAGTTCCCCGGGACAGAGTTCCTACGAGCAGTACTTC	CASSSPGQSSYEQYF
-	TRBV12-2	-	TRBJ2-2	TGTGCAAGTCGCTTCTTCCCACAAGGGGCCAGAGACGGGGAGCTGTTTTTT	CASRFFPQGARDGELFF
-	TRBV5-1	-	TRBJ1-2	TGCGCCAGCAGTTCAGGACAGCAATATGGCTACACCTTC	CASSSGQQYGYTF
-	TRBV24-1	-	TRBJ1-5	TGTGCCACCAGTGATCCGGCGTCCCAAGGGCCCCAGCATTTT	CATSDPASQGPQHF
TRBD1	TRBV5-1	-	TRBJ2-2	TGCGCCAGCACGAACCGGGACAGGGGGCCGAACACCGGGGAGCTGTTTTTT	CASTNRDRGPNTGELFF
TRBD1	TRBV6-6	once	TRBJ1-2	TGTGCCAGCAGTCTCGCGGGACAGGGTCTTCGGTCTAACTATGGCTACACCTTC	CASSLAGQGLRSNYGYTF
-	TRBV6-2/TRBV6-3	-	TRBJ1-5	TGTGCCAGCAGTTACGGGGGCTACAGGGCGAATCAGCCCCAGCATTTT	CASSYGGYRANQPQHF
-	TRBV5-1	few	TRBJ1-1	TGCGCCAGCAGCACCTCAGGCGTAATCACTGAAGCTTTCTTT	CASSTSGVITEAFF